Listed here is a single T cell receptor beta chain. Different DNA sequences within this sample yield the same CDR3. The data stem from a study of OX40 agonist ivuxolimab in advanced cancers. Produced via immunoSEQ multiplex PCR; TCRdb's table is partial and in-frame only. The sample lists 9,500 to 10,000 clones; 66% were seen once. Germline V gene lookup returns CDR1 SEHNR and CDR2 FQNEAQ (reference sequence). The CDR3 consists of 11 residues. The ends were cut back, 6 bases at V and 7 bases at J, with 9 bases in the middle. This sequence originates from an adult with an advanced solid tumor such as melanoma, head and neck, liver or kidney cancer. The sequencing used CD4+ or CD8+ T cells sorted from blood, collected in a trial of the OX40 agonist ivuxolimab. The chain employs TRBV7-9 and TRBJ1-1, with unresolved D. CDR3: CASRREGEAFF. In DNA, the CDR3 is TGTGCCAGCAGGAGGGAGGGTGAAGCTTTCTTT.